This is a list of T cell receptor beta chains from one sample in a study of OX40 agonist ivuxolimab in advanced cancers. TCRdb's table, derived via immunoSEQ multiplex PCR, lists solely in-frame clones and lacks some. The sample records under 140,000 clones, approximately 89% being singletons. This specimen was CD4+ or CD8+ T cells sorted from blood, taken in a trial of the OX40 agonist ivuxolimab. The receptors were sampled from an adult with an advanced solid tumor such as melanoma, head and neck, liver or kidney cancer. CDR3s include the opening cysteine and the closing phenylalanine or tryptophan. A D gene is named only where the DNA matches it firmly. A row's size may be missing; if present it is once, few, many or a size class.

J,V,D,size,CDR3,DNA
TRBJ1-1,TRBV25-1,NA,NA,CASSAPLTGEAFF,TGTGCCAGCAGTGCCCCACTAACAGGGGAAGCTTTCTTT
TRBJ2-5,TRBV11-1,NA,NA,CASSLVGSDGETQYF,TGTGCCAGCAGCTTAGTAGGCTCCGATGGAGAGACCCAGTACTTC
TRBJ2-3,TRBV7-9,NA,NA,CASTTTVRAADTQYF,TGTGCCAGCACCACTACGGTCAGGGCGGCAGATACGCAGTATTTT
TRBJ1-2,TRBV19,TRBD1,NA,CASSNNRGGYGYTF,TGTGCCAGTAGTAACAACAGGGGAGGATATGGCTACACCTTC
TRBJ2-7,TRBV4-3,NA,NA,CASSQEDRSYEQYF,TGCGCCAGCAGCCAAGAGGACAGATCCTACGAGCAGTACTTC
TRBJ2-1,TRBV6-5,TRBD2,NA,CASSQGPAGYNEQFF,TGTGCCAGCAGTCAGGGCCCAGCGGGGTACAATGAGCAGTTCTTC
TRBJ2-5,TRBV9,TRBD2,NA,CASSVGTSGRDWQETQYF,TGTGCCAGCAGCGTAGGGACTAGCGGGAGAGATTGGCAAGAGACCCAGTACTTC
TRBJ2-1,TRBV6-5,TRBD2,NA,CASSQLAGGVNEQFF,TGTGCCAGCAGTCAACTAGCGGGAGGCGTCAATGAGCAGTTCTTC
TRBJ2-7,TRBV5-1,TRBD1,NA,CASSSRGGASEQYF,TGCGCCAGCAGCTCACGAGGGGGCGCGTCCGAGCAGTACTTC
TRBJ2-7,TRBV7-9,NA,NA,CASSGHRDTQISYEQYF,TGTGCCAGCAGCGGGCACCGGGACACCCAAATCTCCTACGAGCAGTACTTC
TRBJ2-3,TRBV18,NA,NA,CASSPELYTDTQYF,TGTGCCAGCTCACCTGAACTCTACACAGATACGCAGTATTTT
TRBJ2-3,TRBV7-2,NA,few,CASSPRTPADTQYF,TGTGCCAGCAGCCCCAGAACTCCGGCAGATACGCAGTATTTT
TRBJ1-4,TRBV15,NA,few,CATSSLRLAIGEEKLFF,TGTGCCACCAGCAGCCTCCGCCTGGCCATAGGGGAGGAAAAACTGTTTTTT
TRBJ1-5,TRBV25-1,TRBD1,NA,CASAQTGENQPQHF,TGTGCCAGCGCCCAGACAGGGGAGAATCAGCCCCAGCATTTT
TRBJ2-5,TRBV5-4,TRBD2,NA,CASSLGTSGYQETQYF,TGTGCCAGCAGCTTGGGGACTAGCGGGTACCAAGAGACCCAGTACTTC
TRBJ2-3,TRBV5-4,TRBD2,NA,CASSPRLAGGADTQYF,TGTGCCAGCAGCCCCCGGCTAGCGGGAGGGGCAGATACGCAGTATTTT
TRBJ2-5,TRBV5-8,TRBD1,NA,CASSRGLTGGGRETQYF,TGTGCCAGCAGCCGTGGGTTAACAGGGGGCGGACGAGAGACCCAGTACTTC
TRBJ2-5,TRBV2,NA,NA,CASSGALGTPQTQYF,TGTGCCAGCAGTGGGGCTTTGGGAACCCCGCAGACCCAGTACTTC